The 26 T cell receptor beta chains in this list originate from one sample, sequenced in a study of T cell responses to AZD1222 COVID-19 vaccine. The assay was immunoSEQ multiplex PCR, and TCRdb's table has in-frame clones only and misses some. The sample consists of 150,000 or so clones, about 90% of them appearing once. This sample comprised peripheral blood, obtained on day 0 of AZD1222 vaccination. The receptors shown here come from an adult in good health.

CDR3 region: CATTFGQGAYNEQFF. The CDR3 DNA sequence: TGTGCCACCACCTTTGGACAGGGAGCCTACAATGAGCAGTTCTTC. The genes are TRBV15 and TRBJ2-1; TRBD1 aligns across 8 bases. From germline, CDR1 is LNHNV and CDR2 YYDKDF (reference sequence). V shed 7 bases, J shed 2 bases, and the junction held 7 bases outside the gene matches. The CDR3 loop spans 15 amino acids.

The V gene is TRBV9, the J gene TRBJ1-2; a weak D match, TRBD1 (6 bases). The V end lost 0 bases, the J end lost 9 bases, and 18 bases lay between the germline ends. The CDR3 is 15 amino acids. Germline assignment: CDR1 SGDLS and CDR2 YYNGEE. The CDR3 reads CASSVEGRTASRYTF. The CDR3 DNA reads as TGTGCCAGCAGCGTAGAGGGGAGGACAGCGAGTCGCTACACCTTC.

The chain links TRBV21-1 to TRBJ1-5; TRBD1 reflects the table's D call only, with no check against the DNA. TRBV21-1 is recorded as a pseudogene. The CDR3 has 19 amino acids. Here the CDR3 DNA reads TGTGCCAGCACCTCCCCGGACAGGGCTATGGTGGTTGGCAATCAGCCCCAGCATTTT. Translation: CASTSPDRAMVVGNQPQHF.

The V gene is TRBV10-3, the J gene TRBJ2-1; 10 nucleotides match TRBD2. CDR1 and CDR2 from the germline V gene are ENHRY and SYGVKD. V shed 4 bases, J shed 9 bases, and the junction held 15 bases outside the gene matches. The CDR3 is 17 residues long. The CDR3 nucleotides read TGTGCCATCAGTGTGGAAGGCCTAGCGGGAGACGGGGGTGAGCAGTTCTTC. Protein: CAISVEGLAGDGGEQFF.

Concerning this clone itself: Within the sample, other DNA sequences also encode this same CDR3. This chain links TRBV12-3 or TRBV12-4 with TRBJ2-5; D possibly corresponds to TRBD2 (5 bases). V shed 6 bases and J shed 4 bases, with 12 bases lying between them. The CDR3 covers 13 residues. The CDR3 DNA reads TGTGCCAGCAGATCGGGATTCGGAGAGACCCAGTACTTC. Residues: CASRSGFGETQYF.

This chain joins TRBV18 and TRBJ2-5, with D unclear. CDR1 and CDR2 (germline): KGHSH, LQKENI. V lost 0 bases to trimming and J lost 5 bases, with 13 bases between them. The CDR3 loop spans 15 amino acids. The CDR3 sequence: CASSPPGRSWETQYF. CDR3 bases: TGTGCCAGCTCACCACCGGGCAGATCGTGGGAGACCCAGTACTTC.

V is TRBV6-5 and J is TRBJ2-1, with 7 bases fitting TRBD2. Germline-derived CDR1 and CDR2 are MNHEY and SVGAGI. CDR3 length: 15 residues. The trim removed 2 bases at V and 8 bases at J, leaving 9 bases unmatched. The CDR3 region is CASSYVGGRADEQFF. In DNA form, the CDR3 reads TGTGCCAGCAGTTACGTGGGGGGGAGGGCGGATGAGCAGTTCTTC.

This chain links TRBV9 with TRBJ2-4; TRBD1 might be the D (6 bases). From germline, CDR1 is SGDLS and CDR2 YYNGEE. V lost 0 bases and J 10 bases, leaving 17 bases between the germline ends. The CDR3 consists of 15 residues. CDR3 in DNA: TGTGCCAGCAGCGTAGATCAGCTCCAGGGGAGAATTCAGTACTTC. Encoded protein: CASSVDQLQGRIQYF.

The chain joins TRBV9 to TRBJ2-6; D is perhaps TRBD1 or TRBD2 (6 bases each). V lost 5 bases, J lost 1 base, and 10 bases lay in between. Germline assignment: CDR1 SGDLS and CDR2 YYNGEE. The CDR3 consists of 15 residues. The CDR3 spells CASSRGLSGANVLTF. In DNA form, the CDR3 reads TGTGCCAGCAGTCGGGGGCTTTCTGGGGCCAACGTCCTGACTTTC. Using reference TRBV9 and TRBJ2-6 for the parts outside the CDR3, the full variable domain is DSGVTQTPKHLITATGQRVTLRCSPRSGDLSVYWYQQSLDQGLQFLIQYYNGEERAKGNILERFSAQQFPDLHSELNLSSLELGDSALYFCASSRGLSGANVLTFGAGSRLTVL.

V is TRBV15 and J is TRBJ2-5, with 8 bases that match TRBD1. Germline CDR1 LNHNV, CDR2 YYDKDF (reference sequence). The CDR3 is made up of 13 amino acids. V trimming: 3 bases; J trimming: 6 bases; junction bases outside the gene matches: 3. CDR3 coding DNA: TGTGCCACCAGCAGGGACAGGGCTAAGACCCAGTACTTC. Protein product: CATSRDRAKTQYF.

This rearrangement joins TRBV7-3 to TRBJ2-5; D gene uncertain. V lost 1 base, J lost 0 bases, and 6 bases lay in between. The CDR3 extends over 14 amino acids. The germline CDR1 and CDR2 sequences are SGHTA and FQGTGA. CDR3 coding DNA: TGTGCCAGCAGCTTAAACCCGTACCAAGAGACCCAGTACTTC. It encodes CASSLNPYQETQYF.

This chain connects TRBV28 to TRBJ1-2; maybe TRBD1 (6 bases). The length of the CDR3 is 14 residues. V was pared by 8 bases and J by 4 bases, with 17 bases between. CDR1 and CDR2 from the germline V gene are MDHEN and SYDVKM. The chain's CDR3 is CASSLGGRAYGYTF. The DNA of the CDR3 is TGTGCCAGCTCTCTTGGGGGCAGGGCCTATGGCTACACCTTC.

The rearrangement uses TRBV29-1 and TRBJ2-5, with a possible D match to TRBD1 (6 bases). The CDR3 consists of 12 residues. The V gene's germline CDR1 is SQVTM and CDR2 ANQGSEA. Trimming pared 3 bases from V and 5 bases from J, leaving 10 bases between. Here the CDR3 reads CSVDRGRETQYF. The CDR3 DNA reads TGCAGCGTTGACAGGGGTCGGGAGACCCAGTACTTC.

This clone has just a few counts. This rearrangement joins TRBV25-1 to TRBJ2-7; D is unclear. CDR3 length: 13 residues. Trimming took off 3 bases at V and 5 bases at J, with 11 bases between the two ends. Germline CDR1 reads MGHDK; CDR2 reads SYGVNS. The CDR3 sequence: CASSDYRSHEQYF. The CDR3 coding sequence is TGTGCCAGCAGTGATTATCGGTCCCACGAGCAGTACTTC.

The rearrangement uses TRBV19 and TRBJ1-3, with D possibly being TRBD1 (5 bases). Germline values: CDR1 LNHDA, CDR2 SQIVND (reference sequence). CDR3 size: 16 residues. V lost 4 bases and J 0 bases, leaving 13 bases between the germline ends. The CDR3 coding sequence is TGTGCCAGTAGTAGACGGGGGACCGGCTCTGGAAACACCATATATTTT. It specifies CASSRRGTGSGNTIYF.

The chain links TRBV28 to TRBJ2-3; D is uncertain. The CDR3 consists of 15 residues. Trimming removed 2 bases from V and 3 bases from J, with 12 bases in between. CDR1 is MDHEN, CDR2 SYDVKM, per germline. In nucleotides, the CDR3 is TGTGCCAGCAGTTTAGGTGGGGTAGAAACAGATACGCAGTATTTT. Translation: CASSLGGVETDTQYF.

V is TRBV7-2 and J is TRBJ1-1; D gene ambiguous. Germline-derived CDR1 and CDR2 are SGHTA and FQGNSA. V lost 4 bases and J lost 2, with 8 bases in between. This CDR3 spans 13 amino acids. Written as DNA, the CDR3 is TGTGCCAGCAGCTCCGAGGGAAACACTGAAGCTTTCTTT. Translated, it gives CASSSEGNTEAFF.

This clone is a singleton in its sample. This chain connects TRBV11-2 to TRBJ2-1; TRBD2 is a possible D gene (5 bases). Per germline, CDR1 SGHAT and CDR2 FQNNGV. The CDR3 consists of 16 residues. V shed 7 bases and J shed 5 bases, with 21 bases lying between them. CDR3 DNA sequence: TGTGCCAGCAAGTCCCTATCTGGCGGGCTCCACAATGAGCAGTTCTTC. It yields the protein CASKSLSGGLHNEQFF.

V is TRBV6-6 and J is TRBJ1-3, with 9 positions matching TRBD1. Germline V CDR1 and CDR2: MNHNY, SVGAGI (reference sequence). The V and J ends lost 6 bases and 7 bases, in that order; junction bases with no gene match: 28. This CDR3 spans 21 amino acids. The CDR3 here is CASSTGTGHLGPLGQYNTIYF. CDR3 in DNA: TGTGCCAGCAGCACCGGGACAGGGCATTTGGGTCCATTGGGACAGTATAACACCATATATTTT.

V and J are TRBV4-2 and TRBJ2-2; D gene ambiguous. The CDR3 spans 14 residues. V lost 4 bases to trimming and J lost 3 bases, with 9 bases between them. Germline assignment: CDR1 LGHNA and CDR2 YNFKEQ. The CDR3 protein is CASSLPADTGELFF. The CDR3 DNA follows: TGTGCCAGCAGCCTACCGGCGGACACCGGGGAGCTGTTTTTT.

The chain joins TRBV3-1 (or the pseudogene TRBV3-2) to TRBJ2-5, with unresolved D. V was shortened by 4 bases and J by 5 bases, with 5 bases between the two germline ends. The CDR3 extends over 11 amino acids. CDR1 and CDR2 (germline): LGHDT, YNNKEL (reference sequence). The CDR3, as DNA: TGTGCCAGCAGCCCAAAGGAGACCCAGTACTTC. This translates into CASSPKETQYF.

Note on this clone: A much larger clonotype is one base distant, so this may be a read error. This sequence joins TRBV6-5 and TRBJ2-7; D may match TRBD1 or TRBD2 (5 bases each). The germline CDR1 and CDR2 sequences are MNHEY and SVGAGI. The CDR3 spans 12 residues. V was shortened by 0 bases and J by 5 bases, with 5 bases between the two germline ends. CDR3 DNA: TGTGCCAGCAGTTACTCGGGGGACGAGCAGTACTTC. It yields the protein CASSYSGDEQYF.

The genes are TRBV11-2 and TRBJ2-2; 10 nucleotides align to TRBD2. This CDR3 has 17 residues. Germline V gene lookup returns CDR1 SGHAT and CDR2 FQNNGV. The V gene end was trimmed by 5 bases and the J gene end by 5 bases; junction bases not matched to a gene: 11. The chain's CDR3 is CASSLPAGGRRTGELFF. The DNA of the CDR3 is TGTGCCAGCAGCCTTCCAGCGGGGGGGCGTCGGACCGGGGAGCTGTTTTTT.

CDR3 coding DNA: TGCAGCGTTGAAGTGGTCCCCTATGGCTACACCTTC. Translating it yields CSVEVVPYGYTF. This chain uses TRBV29-1 with TRBJ1-2; D not certain. The germline V and J ends were trimmed by 1 base and 4 bases, with 7 bases remaining between them. The CDR3 consists of 12 residues. Looked up from germline, CDR1 is SQVTM and CDR2 is ANQGSEA.

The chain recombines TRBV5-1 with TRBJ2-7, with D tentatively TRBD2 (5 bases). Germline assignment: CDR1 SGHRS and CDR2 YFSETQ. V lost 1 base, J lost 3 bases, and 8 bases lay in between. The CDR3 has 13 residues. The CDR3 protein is CASSLIAGYEQYF. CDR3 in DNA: TGCGCCAGCAGCTTGATTGCGGGCTACGAGCAGTACTTC.

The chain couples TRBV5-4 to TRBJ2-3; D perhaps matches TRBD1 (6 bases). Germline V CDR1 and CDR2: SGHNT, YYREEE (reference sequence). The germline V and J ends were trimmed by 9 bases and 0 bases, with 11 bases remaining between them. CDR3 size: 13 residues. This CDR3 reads CATHRVSTDTQYF. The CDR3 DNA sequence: TGTGCCACCCACAGGGTTAGCACAGATACGCAGTATTTT.